A single sample gave rise to the 32 T cell receptor beta chains below, sequenced in a study of T cells after yellow fever vaccination. In TCRdb, the 5' RACE reads were re-called with MiXCR into one record per CDR3 protein. The top ten hold more than 15% of the sample, which has under 400,000 distinct CDR3 sequences, roughly 11% seen once. This specimen consisted of PBMCs, obtained on the day of the first yellow fever vaccination. The receptors were sampled from a man aged 18 to 35 who received the YFV17D yellow fever vaccine.

The chain employs TRBV11-2 and TRBJ2-1; 11 nucleotides line up with TRBD2. V lost 4 bases, J lost 5 bases, and 16 bases stayed unmatched. The CDR3 spans 19 residues. Germline assignment: CDR1 SGHAT and CDR2 FQNNGV. DNA of the CDR3: TGTGCCAGCAGCTCGATCGACCGACGGGGACTAGCGGTTGACAATGAGCAGTTCTTC. Encoded protein: CASSSIDRRGLAVDNEQFF.

The CDR3 DNA reads as TGTGCCATCAGTGAGTCCACAGGGTTATATACGCAGTATTTT. Translated: CAISESTGLYTQYF. The gene calls are TRBV10-3 and TRBJ2-3; D may be TRBD1 (6 bases). Per the germline V gene, CDR1 is ENHRY and CDR2 is SYGVKD. This CDR3 region has 14 residues. Trimming shortened V by 0 bases and J by 7 bases, and 11 bases separated the two germline ends.

This clonotype came up a few times. The rearrangement uses TRBV29-1 and TRBJ2-1; D is ambiguous. This CDR3 region has 12 residues. The V end lost 5 bases, the J end lost 3 bases, and 8 bases lay between the germline ends. CDR1 is SQVTM and CDR2 is ANQGSEA in the germline V gene. CDR3: CSVLQHYNEQFF. The DNA of the CDR3 is TGCAGCGTTTTACAGCACTACAATGAGCAGTTCTTC.

This chain uses TRBV2 with TRBJ1-5; D is unclear. The CDR3 runs to 14 residues. The germline gives CDR1 SNHLY, CDR2 FYNNEI. With 8 bases removed from V and 4 bases from J, the gap between germline ends came to 15 bases. The chain's CDR3 is CASAAFRINQPQHF. CDR3 in DNA: TGTGCCAGCGCGGCCTTTCGGATTAATCAGCCCCAGCATTTT.

The table lists this clonotype with a few counts. A much larger clone sits a single nucleotide away, making a read error possible. The chain carries TRBV6-1 and TRBJ2-3; 11 bases are a match to TRBD2. From germline, CDR1 is MNHNS and CDR2 SASEGT. Losses at the gene ends were 1 base for V and 4 bases for J; bases not matched to a gene: 1. The CDR3 spans 15 residues. The CDR3 DNA reads TGTGCCAGCAGTGAAGTAGCGGGGGGGCCAGATACGCAGTATTTT. It translates to CASSEVAGGPDTQYF.

A few counts support this clonotype. V usage is TRBV20-1 and J usage is TRBJ2-2; tentative D call: TRBD2 (5 bases). The CDR3 is made up of 15 amino acids. CDR1 is DFQATT, CDR2 SNEGSKA, per germline (reference sequence). V lost 0 bases and J lost 1, with 9 bases in between. This chain's CDR3 is CSARDRGLNTGELFF. Here the CDR3 DNA reads TGCAGTGCTAGAGATCGCGGGTTGAACACCGGGGAGCTGTTTTTT.

This clonotype was recorded many times. The gene calls are TRBV5-1 and TRBJ1-1; perhaps TRBD1 as D (5 bases). The V end lost 6 bases, the J end lost 5 bases, and 11 bases lay between the germline ends. Germline loops: CDR1 SGHRS, CDR2 YFSETQ. The CDR3 extends over 12 amino acids. DNA of the CDR3: TGCGCCAGCAAGTGGGGGGATACTGAAGCTTTCTTT. It is translated as CASKWGDTEAFF.

The rearrangement links TRBV5-1 to TRBJ2-1, with a weak D call TRBD2 (5 bases). The V end lost 2 bases, the J end lost 2 bases, and 8 bases lay between the germline ends. The CDR3 has 14 amino acids. Germline assignment: CDR1 SGHRS and CDR2 YFSETQ. The CDR3 DNA follows: TGCGCCAGCAGCTTAGCGGTGACCTACAATGAGCAGTTCTTC. Protein product: CASSLAVTYNEQFF.

V and J are TRBV28 and TRBJ2-6; 7 bases match TRBD2. Germline values: CDR1 MDHEN, CDR2 SYDVKM. The CDR3 contains 15 residues. The V segment lost 5 bases and the J segment 5 bases; nucleotides outside the gene matches: 6. CDR3 residues: CASSPREERANVLTF. The CDR3 nucleotides are TGTGCCAGCAGTCCTCGGGAGGAGAGGGCCAACGTCCTGACTTTC.

In this sample, this clonotype turned up many times. The chain recombines TRBV18 with TRBJ2-3, with D maybe TRBD1 (6 bases). The CDR3 contains 14 residues. Germline-derived CDR1 and CDR2 are KGHSH and LQKENI. V gave up 0 bases and J gave up 5 bases, with 9 bases separating them. The CDR3: CASSPPEGVDTQYF. The CDR3 DNA is TGTGCCAGCTCACCACCCGAGGGGGTAGATACGCAGTATTTT.

This clonotype was seen many times. The V call is TRBV12-3 or TRBV12-4, the J call TRBJ1-1; no clear D gene. This CDR3 spans 10 amino acids. V gave up 8 bases and J gave up 5 bases, with 6 bases separating them. The CDR3 bases are TGTGCCAGCCGCATAACTGAAGCTTTCTTT. Its translation: CASRITEAFF.

This clonotype has a handful of counts. J is TRBJ2-2 and V is TRBV4-1, with no clear D. This CDR3 contains 14 residues. Trimming shortened V by 2 bases and J by 6 bases, and 10 bases separated the two germline ends. Per the germline V gene, CDR1 is MGHRA and CDR2 is YSYEKL. The CDR3 coding sequence is TGCGCCAGCAGCCAACTTAGTGTCCCCGGGGAGCTGTTTTTT. Protein: CASSQLSVPGELFF.

This clonotype was found once. J is TRBJ2-7 and V is TRBV5-5; TRBD1 might be the D (5 bases). Germline V gene data show CDR1 as SGHKS and CDR2 as YYEKEE (reference sequence). CDR3 size: 18 residues. Trimming left V 2 bases short and J 3 bases short, with 24 bases between. This chain's CDR3 is CASSLSLPWGGPGYEQYF. For the CDR3, the DNA is TGTGCCAGCAGCTTATCCCTCCCCTGGGGCGGACCGGGCTACGAGCAGTACTTC.

The chain carries TRBV5-1 and TRBJ2-2; no firm D call. Germline V CDR1 and CDR2: SGHRS, YFSETQ. The CDR3 is 14 amino acids. V lost 4 bases and J lost 1, with 8 bases in between. The CDR3 coding sequence is TGCGCCAGCAGCGAGAACAAGAACACCGGGGAGCTGTTTTTT. Translation gives CASSENKNTGELFF.

With regard to this clonotype: One end of the junction fails to match germline, which may point to a read error. This sequence joins TRBV6-2 or TRBV6-3 and TRBJ2-7; possibly TRBD1 or TRBD2 for D (7 bases each). This CDR3 is built from 16 residues. The germline gives CDR1 MNHEY, CDR2 SVGEGT. The CDR3 is CSSSSPGGELGYEQYF. The CDR3 nucleotides read TGTTCCAGCAGCTCTCCAGGGGGGGAGCTCGGCTATGAGCAGTACTTC.

This chain uses TRBV5-1 with TRBJ2-5, with 10 bases lining up with TRBD2. Trimming removed 0 bases from V and 2 bases from J; junction bases left unmatched: 7. The V gene's germline CDR1 is SGHRS and CDR2 YFSETQ. The CDR3 loop spans 17 amino acids. The CDR3: CASSLGASGGWQETQYF. DNA for the CDR3: TGCGCCAGCAGCTTGGGAGCTAGCGGGGGATGGCAAGAGACCCAGTACTTC.

This clonotype was counted a few times. The chain uses TRBV7-2 and TRBJ1-2; D might be TRBD1 (5 bases). Looked up from germline, CDR1 is SGHTA and CDR2 is FQGNSA. V lost 6 bases and J lost 1, with 21 bases in between. The CDR3 has 17 residues. CDR3 in amino acids: CASSREGSLDSNYGYTF. The DNA for the CDR3 is TGTGCCAGCAGTAGAGAGGGGAGCCTAGACAGTAACTATGGCTACACCTTC.

Many counts were recorded for this clonotype. The J gene is TRBJ1-5, the V gene TRBV7-2; 7 bases agree with TRBD1. Germline-derived CDR1 and CDR2 are SGHTA and FQGNSA. V lost 6 bases to trimming and J lost 4 bases; unmatched junction nucleotides: 6. The CDR3 runs 14 residues. The chain's CDR3 is CASRPGGGNQPQHF. The CDR3 DNA reads as TGTGCCAGCAGGCCAGGGGGTGGGAATCAGCCCCAGCATTTT.

A few counts support this clonotype. This chain uses TRBV7-2 with TRBJ2-1; possibly TRBD1 for D (5 bases). The V gene's germline CDR1 is SGHTA and CDR2 FQGNSA. The CDR3 is 13 residues long. V shed 4 bases and J shed 8 bases, with 12 bases lying between them. The CDR3: CASSSQPGYEQFF. CDR3 DNA: TGTGCCAGCAGCTCCCAGCCAGGGTATGAGCAGTTCTTC.

The table lists this clonotype with a few counts. J is TRBJ2-5 and V is TRBV29-1; no firm D call. Germline V gene sequence: CDR1 SQVTM, CDR2 ANQGSEA. Trimming shortened V by 3 bases and J by 2 bases, and 10 bases separated the two germline ends. The CDR3 has 13 residues. CDR3 sequence (DNA): TGCAGCGTTGACTTGGCAGCACAAGAGACCCAGTACTTC. The encoded protein is CSVDLAAQETQYF.

The chain links TRBV4-2 to TRBJ1-6; no clear D. Trimming stripped 0 bases from V and 7 bases from J, with 13 bases between. Germline V gene lookup returns CDR1 LGHNA and CDR2 YNFKEQ. This CDR3 is built from 16 residues. Written as DNA, the CDR3 is TGTGCCAGCAGCCAAGAGATGCCGGGTTCCAATTCACCCCTCCACTTT. Translation gives CASSQEMPGSNSPLHF.

This clonotype was observed a handful of times. The chain couples TRBV11-2 to TRBJ1-3, with D unresolved. This CDR3 has 15 residues. Per the germline V gene, CDR1 is SGHAT and CDR2 is FQNNGV. Trimming cost V 2 bases and J 0 bases, with 8 bases left between them. The CDR3: CASSLQRSSGNTIYF. The CDR3 region has the DNA TGTGCCAGCAGCTTACAGAGGAGCTCTGGAAACACCATATATTTT.

This sequence joins TRBV4-1 and TRBJ2-7, with 7 bases aligning to TRBD2. The CDR3 runs 16 residues. Germline lookup yields CDR1 MGHRA and CDR2 YSYEKL. V dropped 0 bases and J dropped 4; count of bases not matched to a gene: 9. Written as DNA, the CDR3 is TGCGCCAGCAGCCAAGAACAGCGGGGTGGCGGGTACGAGCAGTACTTC. Translated, it gives CASSQEQRGGGYEQYF.

Only a few counts were recorded for this clonotype. The chain is built from TRBV10-3 and TRBJ2-5; TRBD2 might be the D (7 bases). V lost 6 bases and J lost 5, with 13 bases in between. Germline V gene sequence: CDR1 ENHRY, CDR2 SYGVKD. The CDR3 contains 13 residues. The CDR3 reads CAIRPQGGETQYF. DNA of the CDR3: TGTGCCATCAGGCCACAGGGAGGGGAGACCCAGTACTTC.

The chain employs TRBV4-2 and TRBJ1-2, with 10 bases that match TRBD1. J lost 9 bases, V lost 4 bases, and 8 bases had no gene match. CDR1 and CDR2 (germline): LGHNA, YNFKEQ. CDR3 length: 14 residues. Here the CDR3 DNA reads TGTGCCAGCAGCCTAGGGACAGGGGAGGATAGCTACACCTTC. This translates into CASSLGTGEDSYTF.

The chain employs TRBV5-1 and TRBJ2-4; TRBD1 matches 7 bases. The CDR3 runs to 13 residues. V shed 4 bases, J shed 5 bases, and the junction held 3 bases outside the gene matches. Germline lookup yields CDR1 SGHRS and CDR2 YFSETQ. CDR3 in amino acids: CASSLGQQNIQYF. DNA of the CDR3: TGCGCCAGCAGCCTGGGACAGCAAAACATTCAGTACTTC.

The genes are TRBV28 and TRBJ2-7; D possibly corresponds to TRBD2 (5 bases). There are 14 residues in the CDR3. V dropped 1 base and J dropped 3 bases, with 10 bases sitting between them. Germline V lookup: CDR1 MDHEN, CDR2 SYDVKM. The CDR3: CASSLSGFSYEQYF. In DNA, the CDR3 is TGTGCCAGCAGTTTATCGGGATTCAGCTACGAGCAGTACTTC.

In its sample, this clonotype was seen many times. The V call is TRBV4-3, the J call TRBJ2-4, with D perhaps matching TRBD1 (5 bases). The CDR3 sequence is 17 residues long. V lost 0 bases to trimming and J lost 2 bases, with 14 bases between them. The germline V gene encodes CDR1 LGHNA and CDR2 YSLEER. Here the CDR3 reads CASSQDPGHPSKNIQYF. CDR3 nucleotides: TGCGCCAGCAGCCAAGACCCCGGACACCCTTCCAAAAACATTCAGTACTTC.

The chain joins TRBV13 to TRBJ2-7; 12 bases are a match to TRBD1. The CDR3 contains 16 residues. Germline V gene sequence: CDR1 PRHDT, CDR2 FYEKMQ (reference sequence). Trimming cost V 6 bases and J 7 bases; bases outside gene matches: 13. The CDR3: CASSAPLGQGAGEQYF. As DNA, the CDR3 is TGTGCCAGCAGTGCTCCCCTGGGACAGGGGGCGGGTGAGCAGTACTTC.

The chain carries TRBV20-1 and TRBJ2-2; maybe TRBD1 (7 bases). The ends were cut back, 5 bases at V and 7 bases at J, with 20 bases in the middle. CDR3 length: 15 amino acids. The germline CDR1 and CDR2 sequences are DFQATT and SNEGSKA (reference sequence). The CDR3 spells CSASSSGGHFGELFF. CDR3 in DNA: TGCAGTGCTTCTAGCTCAGGGGGGCATTTCGGGGAGCTGTTTTTT.

CDR3 sequence reads: CASSYGTENTGELFF. CDR3 coding DNA: TGCGCCAGCAGCTACGGGACAGAAAACACCGGGGAGCTGTTTTTT. The chain joins TRBV5-1 to TRBJ2-2, with 7 nucleotides matching TRBD1. CDR1 is SGHRS, CDR2 YFSETQ, per germline. The CDR3 runs 15 residues. Trimming at V came to 3 bases and at J to 2 bases, leaving 4 bases not matched to a gene.

The V gene is TRBV4-1, the J gene TRBJ1-5; possible D gene TRBD1, 5 bases. V was clipped by 7 bases and J by 7 bases, with 17 bases between them. In germline, CDR1 is MGHRA, CDR2 YSYEKL. The CDR3 consists of 14 residues. This chain's CDR3 is CASTQGPSRQPQHF. The DNA of the CDR3 is TGCGCCAGCACTCAGGGCCCTTCCAGGCAGCCCCAGCATTTT.